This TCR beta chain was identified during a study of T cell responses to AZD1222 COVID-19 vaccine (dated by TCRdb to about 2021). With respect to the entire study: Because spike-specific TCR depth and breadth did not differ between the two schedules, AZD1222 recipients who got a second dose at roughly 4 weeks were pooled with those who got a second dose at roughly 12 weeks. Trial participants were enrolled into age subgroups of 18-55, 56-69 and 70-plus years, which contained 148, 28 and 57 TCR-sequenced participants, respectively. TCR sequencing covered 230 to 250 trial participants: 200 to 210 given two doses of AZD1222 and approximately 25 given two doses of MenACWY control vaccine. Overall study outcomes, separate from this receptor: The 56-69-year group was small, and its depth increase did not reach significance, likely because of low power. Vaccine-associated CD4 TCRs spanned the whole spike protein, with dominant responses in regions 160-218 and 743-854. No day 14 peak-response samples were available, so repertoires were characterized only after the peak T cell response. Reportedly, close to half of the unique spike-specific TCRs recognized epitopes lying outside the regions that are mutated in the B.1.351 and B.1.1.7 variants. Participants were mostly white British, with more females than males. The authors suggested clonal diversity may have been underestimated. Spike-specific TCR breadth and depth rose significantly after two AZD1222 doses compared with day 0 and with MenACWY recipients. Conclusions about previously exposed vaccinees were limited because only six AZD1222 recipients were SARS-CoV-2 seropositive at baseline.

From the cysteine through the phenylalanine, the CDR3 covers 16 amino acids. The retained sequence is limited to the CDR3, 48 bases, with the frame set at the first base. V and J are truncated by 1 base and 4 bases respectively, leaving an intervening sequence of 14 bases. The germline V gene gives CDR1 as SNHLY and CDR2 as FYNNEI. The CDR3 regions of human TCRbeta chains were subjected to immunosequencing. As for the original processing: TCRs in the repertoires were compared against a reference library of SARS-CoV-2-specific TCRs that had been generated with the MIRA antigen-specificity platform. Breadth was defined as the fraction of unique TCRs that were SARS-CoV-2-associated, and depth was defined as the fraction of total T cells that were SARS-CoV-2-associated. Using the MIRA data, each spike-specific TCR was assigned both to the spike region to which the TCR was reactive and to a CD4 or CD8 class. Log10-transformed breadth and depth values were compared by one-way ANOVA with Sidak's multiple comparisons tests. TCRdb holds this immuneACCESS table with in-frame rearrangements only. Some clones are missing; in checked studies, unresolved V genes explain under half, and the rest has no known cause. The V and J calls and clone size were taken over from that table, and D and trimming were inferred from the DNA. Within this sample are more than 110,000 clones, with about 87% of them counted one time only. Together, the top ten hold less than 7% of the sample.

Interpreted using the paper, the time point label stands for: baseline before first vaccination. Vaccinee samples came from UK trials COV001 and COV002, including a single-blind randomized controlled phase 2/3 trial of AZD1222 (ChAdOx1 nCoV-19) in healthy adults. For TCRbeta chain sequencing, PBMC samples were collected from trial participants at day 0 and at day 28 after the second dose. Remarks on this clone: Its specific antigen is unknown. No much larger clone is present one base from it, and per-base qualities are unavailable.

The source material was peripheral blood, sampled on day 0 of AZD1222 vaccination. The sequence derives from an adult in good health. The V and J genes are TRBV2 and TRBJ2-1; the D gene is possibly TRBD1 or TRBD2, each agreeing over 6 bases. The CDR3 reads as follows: CASSEGSGDFYNEQFF. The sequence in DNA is TGTGCCAGCAGTGAAGGATCAGGGGACTTTTACAATGAGCAGTTCTTC. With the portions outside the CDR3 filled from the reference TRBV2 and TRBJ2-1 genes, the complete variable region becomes EPEVTQTPSHQVTQMGQEVILRCVPISNHLYFYWYRQILGQKVEFLVSFYNNEISEKSEIFDDQFSVERPDGSNFTLKIRSTKLEDSAMYFCASSEGSGDFYNEQFFGPGTRLTVL.